The T cell receptor beta chain described here comes from a study of technical replicates of blood from several donors. Measured with immunoSEQ multiplex PCR; TCRdb has only the in-frame clones, and not every one. The data show under 95,000 clones, roughly 90% seen once. Trimming removed 0 bases at V and 5 bases at J, with 11 bases between. Germline values: CDR1 MNHEY, CDR2 SMNVEV (reference sequence). The CDR3 length is 15 residues. The sequence was obtained from a human donor in good health. V gene TRBV27 combines with J gene TRBJ2-1; tentative D call: TRBD2 (5 bases). The sequencing input was T cells isolated from PBMCs. The CDR3 DNA reads TGTGCCAGCAGTTTATCGGACTCTAGAGACAATGAGCAGTTCTTC. Residues: CASSLSDSRDNEQFF.